There are a few counts of the clone carrying this T cell receptor (beta chain). The data derive from a study of T cells in Graves' hyperthyroidism and ophthalmopathy. Trimming stripped 5 bases from V and 7 bases from J, with 18 bases between. CDR3 length: 15 residues. From germline, CDR1 is LNHDA and CDR2 SQIVND (reference sequence). Amplified regions were TCR beta CDR3 sequences from RNA transcripts. The TCR CDR3 first-round RT-PCR relied on the HTBI primer set. Via MiXCR, TCRdb re-called the multiplex PCR reads, giving one row per CDR3 protein. The sample comprises 700,000 to 850,000 distinct CDR3 sequences, 35% of which are singletons, and around 29% rests with the top ten. For the diagnoses, clinical symptoms, serum thyroxine and TRAb, thyroid ultrasound and orbital computed tomography were used.

The TCR originated in a woman aged 40 to 50 with Graves' hyperthyroidism. The sample was blood. The chain links TRBV19 to TRBJ1-5; D unresolved. Here the CDR3 DNA reads TGTGCCAGTAGTGTGGACTCCGGAGGTGGCCAGCCCCAGCATTTT. Its protein product is CASSVDSGGGQPQHF.